This T cell receptor beta chain was captured in a study of cytomegalovirus exposure and HLA in healthy donors. Points from the study as a whole: A later analysis linked a missense variant in DCLRE1C to the trimming of TCR beta V and J genes.

With respect to this clone: The antigen remains unidentified.

Germline CDR1 MNHNS, CDR2 SASEGT. This CDR3 is built from 14 residues. With V trimmed by 5 bases and J by 2 bases, 2 bases remained unmatched. Primers included in the PCR were 60 Vbeta and 13 Jbeta primers. The table came from immunoSEQ multiplex PCR; TCRdb's copy has only in-frame clones and leaves some out. Of under 200,000 clones in the sample, 80% were seen once. The chain has TRBV6-1 and TRBJ2-1, with TRBD1 matching 8 bases. This TCR derives from a male donor in good health and CMV-seropositive. Sequencing used PBMCs. Here the CDR3 reads CASSWTGTYNEQFF. The CDR3 nucleotides read TGTGCCAGCAGTTGGACAGGGACCTACAATGAGCAGTTCTTC.